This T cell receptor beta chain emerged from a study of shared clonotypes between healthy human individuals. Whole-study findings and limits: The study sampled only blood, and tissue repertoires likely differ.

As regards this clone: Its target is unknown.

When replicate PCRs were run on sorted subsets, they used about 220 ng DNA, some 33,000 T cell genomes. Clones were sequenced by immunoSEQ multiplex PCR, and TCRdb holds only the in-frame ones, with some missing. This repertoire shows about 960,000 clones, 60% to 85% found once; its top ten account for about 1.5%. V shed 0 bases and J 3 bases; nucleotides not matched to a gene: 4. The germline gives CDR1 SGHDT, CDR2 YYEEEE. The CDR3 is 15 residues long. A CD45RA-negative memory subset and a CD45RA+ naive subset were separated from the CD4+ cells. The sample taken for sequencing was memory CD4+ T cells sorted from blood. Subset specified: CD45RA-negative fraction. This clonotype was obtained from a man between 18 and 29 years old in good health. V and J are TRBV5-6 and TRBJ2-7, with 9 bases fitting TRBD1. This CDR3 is CASSLAGTGLYEQYF. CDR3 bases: TGTGCCAGCAGCTTGGCCGGGACAGGGCTCTACGAGCAGTACTTC.